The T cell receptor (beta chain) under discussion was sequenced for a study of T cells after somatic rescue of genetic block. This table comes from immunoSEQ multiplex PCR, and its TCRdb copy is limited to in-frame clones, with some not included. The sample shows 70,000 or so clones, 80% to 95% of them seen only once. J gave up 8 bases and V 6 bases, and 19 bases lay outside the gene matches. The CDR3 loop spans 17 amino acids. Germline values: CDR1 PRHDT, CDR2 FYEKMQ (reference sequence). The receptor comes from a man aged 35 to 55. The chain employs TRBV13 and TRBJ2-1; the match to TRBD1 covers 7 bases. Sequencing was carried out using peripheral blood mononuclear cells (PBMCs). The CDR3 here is CASRMTGSGFGLYEQFF. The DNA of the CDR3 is TGTGCCAGCAGAATGACAGGGTCCGGGTTTGGACTTTATGAGCAGTTCTTC.